The clone carrying this T cell receptor (beta chain) was counted only a few times. Its antigen is unidentified. This entry belongs to a study of T-cell reconstitution after alpha-beta-depleted transplantation in children. Study-level points and caveats: T-cell counts and diversity at one year post-transplant came mainly from newly produced T cells. Surviving recipient T cells and thymic progenitors underlay high day-60 TCRbeta diversity in some patients. Two months or so post-transplant, alpha-beta T cells reportedly derived from several hundred expanded graft clones.

During its preparation, the TCRbeta library received unique molecular identifiers. In TCRdb, the PCR reads were re-called with MiXCR into one record per CDR3 protein. The sample yields about 830,000 distinct CDR3 sequences, 15% to 20% seen once. The receptor's source is a male patient aged 10-17 years who had a stem cell transplant for acute lymphoblastic leukemia, so the T cells may come from the graft donor. The sample here was PBMCs, mostly from graft donor cells, taken 360 days after TCRalphabeta/CD19-depleted stem cell transplant.

CDR3 in amino acids: CASSAEYQETQYF. The CDR3, as DNA: TGTGCCAGCAGCGCAGAATATCAAGAGACCCAGTACTTC. This rearrangement joins TRBV12-3 or TRBV12-4 to TRBJ2-5; D is unclear. The CDR3 runs to 13 residues. The V gene lost 6 bases and the J gene lost 2 bases, with 10 bases spanning the gap.